This paragraph reports one T cell receptor (beta chain). Profiling relied on immunoSEQ multiplex PCR, and the TCRdb table lists in-frame clones only, not all of them. The sample yields 45,000 to 75,000 clones, approximately 95% seen once. The J segment lost 0 bases and the V segment lost 3 bases, leaving 10 bases of the junction unmatched. CDR1 GTSNPN and CDR2 SVGIG come from the germline V gene (reference sequence). The CDR3 covers 17 residues. The sample donors, healthy Finnish infants, were having corrective surgery for congenital heart defects. During surgery, about 0.5-1 mL peripheral blood was drawn from four of eight donors. Blood DNA came from all available leukocytes, not a fixed cell number. The data originate from a study of human thymus T cells.

The source of this sequence is a boy under two years old with a congenital heart defect but otherwise immunologically healthy. This sequence joins TRBV30 and TRBJ1-1; the match to TRBD1 covers 10 bases. The sample consisted of blood. CDR3 region: CAWRGPGTGVLNTEAFF. The DNA for the CDR3 is TGTGCCTGGAGGGGACCCGGGACAGGGGTTTTGAACACTGAAGCTTTCTTT.